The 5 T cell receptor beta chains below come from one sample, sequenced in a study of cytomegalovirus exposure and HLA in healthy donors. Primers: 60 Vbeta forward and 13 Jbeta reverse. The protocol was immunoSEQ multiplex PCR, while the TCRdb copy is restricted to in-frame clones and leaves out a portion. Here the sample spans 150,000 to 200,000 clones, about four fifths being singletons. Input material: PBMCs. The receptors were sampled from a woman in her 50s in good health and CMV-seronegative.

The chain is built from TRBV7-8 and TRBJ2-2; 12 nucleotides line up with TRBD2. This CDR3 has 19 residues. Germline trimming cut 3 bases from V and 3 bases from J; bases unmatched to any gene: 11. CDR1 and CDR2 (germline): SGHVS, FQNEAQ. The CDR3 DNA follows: TGTGCCAGCAGCTTTCCGCGGCTAGCGGGAGGGCCGGACACCGGGGAGCTGTTTTTT. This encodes CASSFPRLAGGPDTGELFF.

The CDR3 loop reads CASSPRRDEQYF. The CDR3, as DNA: TGTGCCAGCTCACCACGGAGGGACGAGCAGTACTTC. The rearrangement links TRBV18 to TRBJ2-7; D may be TRBD2 (6 bases). CDR1 is KGHSH, CDR2 LQKENI, per germline. Trimming took 1 base from V and 5 from J, leaving 6 bases between them. This CDR3 comprises 12 residues.

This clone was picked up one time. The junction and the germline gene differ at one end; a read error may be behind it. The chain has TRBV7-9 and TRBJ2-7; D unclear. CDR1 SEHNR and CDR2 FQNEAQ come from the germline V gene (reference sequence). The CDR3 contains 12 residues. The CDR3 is CSSSPSSYEQYF. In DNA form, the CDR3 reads TGTTCCAGCAGCCCCAGCTCCTACGAGCAGTACTTC.

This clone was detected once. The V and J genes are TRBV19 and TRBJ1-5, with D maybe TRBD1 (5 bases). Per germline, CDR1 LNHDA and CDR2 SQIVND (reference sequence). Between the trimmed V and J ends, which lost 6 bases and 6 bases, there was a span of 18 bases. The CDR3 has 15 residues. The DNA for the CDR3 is TGTGCCAGTAGATCCCTCGGGGGTGGGACTCAGCCCCAGCATTTT. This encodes CASRSLGGGTQPQHF.

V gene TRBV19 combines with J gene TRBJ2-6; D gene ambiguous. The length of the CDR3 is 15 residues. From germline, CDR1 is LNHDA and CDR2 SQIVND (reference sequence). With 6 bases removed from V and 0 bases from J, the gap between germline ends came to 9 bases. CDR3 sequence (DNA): TGTGCCAGTAGAACGGTCGGCTCTGGGGCCAACGTCCTGACTTTC. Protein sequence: CASRTVGSGANVLTF.